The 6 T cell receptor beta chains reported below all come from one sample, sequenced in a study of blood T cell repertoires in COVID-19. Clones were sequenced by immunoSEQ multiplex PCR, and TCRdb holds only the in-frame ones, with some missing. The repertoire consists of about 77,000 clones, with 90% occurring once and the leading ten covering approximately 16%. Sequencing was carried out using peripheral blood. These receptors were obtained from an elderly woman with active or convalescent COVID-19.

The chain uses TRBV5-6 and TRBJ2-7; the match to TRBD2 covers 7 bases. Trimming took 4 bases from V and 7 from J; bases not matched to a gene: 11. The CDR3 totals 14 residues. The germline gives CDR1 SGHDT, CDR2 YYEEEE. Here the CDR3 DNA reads TGTGCCAGCAGCCCCCGGGGACTAACGGGGGAGCAGTACTTC. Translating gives CASSPRGLTGEQYF.

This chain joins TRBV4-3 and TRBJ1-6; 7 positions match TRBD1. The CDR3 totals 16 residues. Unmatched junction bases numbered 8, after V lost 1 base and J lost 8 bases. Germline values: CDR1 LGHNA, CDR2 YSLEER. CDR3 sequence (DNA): TGCGCCAGCAGCCAAGGGGCCAGGGGGTCTTATTCACCCCTCCACTTT. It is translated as CASSQGARGSYSPLHF.

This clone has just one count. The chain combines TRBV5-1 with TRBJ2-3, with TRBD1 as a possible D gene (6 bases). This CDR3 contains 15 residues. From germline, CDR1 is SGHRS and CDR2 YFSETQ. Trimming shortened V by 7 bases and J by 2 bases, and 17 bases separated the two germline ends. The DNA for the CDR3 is TGCGCCAGCGACCTGGCAGGGGCTTCCACAGATACGCAGTATTTT. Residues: CASDLAGASTDTQYF.

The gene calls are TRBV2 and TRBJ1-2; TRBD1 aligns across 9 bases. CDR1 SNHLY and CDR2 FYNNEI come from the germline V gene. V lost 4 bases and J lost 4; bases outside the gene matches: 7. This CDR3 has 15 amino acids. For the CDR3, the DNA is TGTGCCAGCAGTGGGACAGGGGCTCGGGGCTATGGCTACACCTTC. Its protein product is CASSGTGARGYGYTF.

For the CDR3, the DNA is TGTGTCAGAAGCCAGGACAGGGAAGCGGGGGGTGAAAAACTGTTTTTT. Protein: CVRSQDREAGGEKLFF. This chain links TRBV7-5 with TRBJ1-4. TRBV7-5 is recorded as a pseudogene. CDR3 length: 16 amino acids.

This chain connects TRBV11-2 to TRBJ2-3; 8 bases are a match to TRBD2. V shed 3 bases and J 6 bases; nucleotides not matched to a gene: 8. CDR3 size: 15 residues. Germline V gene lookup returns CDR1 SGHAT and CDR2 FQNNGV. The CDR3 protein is CASSLPGLAKDTQYF. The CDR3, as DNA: TGTGCCAGCAGCTTGCCTGGACTAGCTAAGGATACGCAGTATTTT. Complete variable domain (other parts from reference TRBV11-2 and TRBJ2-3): EAGVAQSPRYKIIEKRQSVAFWCNPISGHATLYWYQQILGQGPKLLIQFQNNGVVDDSQLPKDRFSAERLKGVDSTLKIQPAKLEDSAVYLCASSLPGLAKDTQYFGPGTRLTVL.